This T cell receptor (beta chain) was sequenced in a study of cytomegalovirus exposure and HLA in healthy donors (dated by TCRdb to about 2017). Notes on the research overall: The 666 repertoires of the first cohort and the 110 or so validation repertoires were produced on the same platform, according to a later analysis. The study combined high-throughput TCR immunosequencing, statistical association of individual TCRs with disease status, and machine learning to predict cytomegalovirus infection status. A separate validation cohort of 100 to 150 different subjects was used in addition to the approximately 640-subject first cohort. The aim of the study was to test whether cataloging public T cell receptors could identify signatures of past pathogen exposure.

V and J are truncated by 0 bases and 0 bases respectively, leaving an intervening sequence of 10 bases. CDR1 KGHSH and CDR2 LQKENI were looked up in the germline V gene. Counted from cysteine to phenylalanine, this CDR3 has 16 amino acids. Only the CDR3 part of the read is kept: 48 bases, read in frame from the first base. Donors formed part of the validation cohort, which comprised 120 subjects and was distinct from the first cohort of some 700 subjects. Points on this clone: The antigen it binds to is not known. No per-base quality is available; no much larger clone lies one base away.

The library was generated by the immunoSEQ multiplex PCR assay. Turning to the authors' computational methods: A statistical classification framework was built to diagnose cytomegalovirus status from the catalog of TCR beta chain sequences. The clones in this table, taken by TCRdb from immuneACCESS, are in-frame only. Not every clone is retained; where verified, under half of the shortfall comes from an unresolved V gene, and the cause of the rest is unknown. That table supplies the V and J calls and clone size; D and trimming were determined from the DNA. Across this sample there are roughly 75,000 clones, with around 96% seen only once. The top ten clones comprise 1.4% of the sample. Overall results and qualifications from the work: A few of the identified cytomegalovirus-associated TCR beta chains were confirmed in vitro to be specific for cytomegalovirus antigens. The study listed 164 TCR beta chains as associated with cytomegalovirus. While some public TCRs were present in many individuals, most TCR sequences turned up only very rarely across donors. The classifier was reported to diagnose cytomegalovirus status with high specificity and sensitivity in both the original cohort and the validation cohort. It was suggested by the authors that the approach could potentially be generalized to other disease states and immunological phenotypes. Of the cluster scores, approximately 95% were above 0 in a later analysis, which found that TCRs clustered in the first cohort also tended to co-occur in the approximately 130 validation repertoires. A later analysis had no HLA typing for the validation cohort, so co-occurrence there was scored across all 110 or so repertoires.

The chain is assembled from TRBV18 and TRBJ2-3; TRBD1 might be the D gene, on 5 matching bases. The sequencing input was PBMCs. This TCR came from a man younger than 35 in good health and CMV-seropositive. The CDR3 region: CASSPPETASTDTQYF. The sequence in DNA is TGTGCCAGCTCACCACCGGAGACAGCTAGCACAGATACGCAGTATTTT.